The 10 T cell receptor beta chains listed next were all sequenced from one sample in a study of vaccination effects on CD4 cells after COVID-19. Before sequencing, viral peptide pools were used by the ViraFEST assay to expand antigen-specific CD4+ T cells. The culture ran for about eleven days before CD4+ T cells were isolated. Vaccinated participants had no history of SARS-CoV-2 infection and tested negative for nucleocapsid antibodies. Sequencing was performed with immunoSEQ multiplex PCR; in TCRdb, only in-frame clones are kept and a portion is missing. Of about 22,000 clones listed, about three quarters are singletons. For these TCRs, the target antigens are not known. Here the sequenced sample was CD4+ T cells from PBMCs cultured with HCoV-NL63 spike peptides, taken before COVID-19 vaccination. These receptors were obtained from a human donor who received a COVID-19 vaccine.

The chain combines TRBV12-3 or TRBV12-4 with TRBJ1-1; D possibly corresponds to TRBD1 (6 bases). V was shortened by 1 base and J by 6 bases, with 9 bases between the two germline ends. This CDR3 has 13 residues. DNA for the CDR3: TGTGCCAGCAGTTTAGGGGGGACACCTGAAGCTTTCTTT. It is translated as CASSLGGTPEAFF.

The chain joins TRBV5-4 to TRBJ1-2, with 9 bases that match TRBD1. The germline CDR1 and CDR2 sequences are SGHNT and YYREEE (reference sequence). Trimming removed 4 bases from V and 1 base from J; junction bases left unmatched: 2. The CDR3 contains 14 residues. Written as DNA, the CDR3 is TGTGCCAGCAGCGAGGACAGGGGTAACTATGGCTACACCTTC. Its translation: CASSEDRGNYGYTF.

This clone was counted once. The chain carries TRBV27 and TRBJ2-1; a possible D gene is TRBD2 (5 bases). The V gene's germline CDR1 is MNHEY and CDR2 SMNVEV (reference sequence). The CDR3 runs 13 residues. The ends were cut back, 7 bases at V and 4 bases at J, with 11 bases in the middle. Here the CDR3 reads CASKSGNYNEQFF. CDR3 DNA: TGTGCCAGCAAGAGCGGAAATTACAATGAGCAGTTCTTC.

The chain is built from TRBV7-8 and TRBJ1-2, with 11 bases identical to TRBD1. Germline CDR1 and CDR2: SGHVS and FQNEAQ. This CDR3 contains 13 residues. V lost 6 bases and J lost 7; bases outside the gene matches: 4. The CDR3 nucleotides read TGTGCCAGCAGGCCCGGACAGGGGGCTGGCTACACCTTC. Amino acid sequence: CASRPGQGAGYTF.

The gene calls are TRBV27 and TRBJ1-1; D gene unclear. This CDR3 is 13 amino acids long. V was cut by 3 bases and J by 1 base, with 6 bases left in between. Germline values: CDR1 MNHEY, CDR2 SMNVEV (reference sequence). CDR3 DNA: TGTGCCAGCAGTTTGGCAGGGAACACTGAAGCTTTCTTT. This encodes CASSLAGNTEAFF.

The V call is TRBV24-1, the J call TRBJ2-7; D unresolved. V lost 3 bases, J lost 4 bases, and 12 bases lay in between. The CDR3 consists of 14 residues. From germline, CDR1 is KGHDR and CDR2 SFDVKD. CDR3 residues: CATSDPLTGYEQYF. As DNA, the CDR3 is TGTGCCACCAGTGATCCGCTGACCGGGTACGAGCAGTACTTC.

This clone occurred a few times. The chain recombines TRBV4-2 with TRBJ2-2, with 9 bases that match TRBD1. CDR3 length: 15 amino acids. V was pared by 6 bases and J by 6 bases, with 8 bases of the junction left unmatched. Germline V CDR1 and CDR2: LGHNA, YNFKEQ. The CDR3, as DNA: TGTGCCAGCAGTCATGGACAGGGGTTACCCGGGGAGCTGTTTTTT. Translating it yields CASSHGQGLPGELFF.

The chain combines TRBV30 with TRBJ2-2; D unclear. V was shortened by 5 bases and J by 5 bases, with 9 bases between the two germline ends. Germline CDR1 is GTSNPN and CDR2 is SVGIG (reference sequence). This CDR3 comprises 12 residues. The chain's CDR3 is CAWGVGTGELFF. The DNA of the CDR3 is TGTGCCTGGGGAGTGGGGACCGGGGAGCTGTTTTTT.

The chain has TRBV13 and TRBJ1-4; a weak D match, TRBD1 (6 bases). V was shortened by 8 bases and J by 8 bases, with 24 bases between the two germline ends. CDR1 PRHDT and CDR2 FYEKMQ come from the germline V gene (reference sequence). The CDR3 contains 16 residues. CDR3 region: CASSPPREGVGEKLFF. Written as DNA, the CDR3 is TGTGCCAGCTCCCCACCTCGGGAGGGGGTAGGCGAAAAACTGTTTTTT.

This clone has just a few counts. The chain uses TRBV19 and TRBJ1-5; D is uncertain. Trimming removed 4 bases at V and 5 bases at J, with 6 bases between. The CDR3 runs 12 residues. Germline CDR1 reads LNHDA; CDR2 reads SQIVND (reference sequence). Written as DNA, the CDR3 is TGTGCCAGTAGTACAACTTATCAGCCCCAGCATTTT. This codes for CASSTTYQPQHF.